The clone carrying this T cell receptor (beta chain) occurred a few times. What it binds is not known. The CDR3 extends over 12 amino acids. Looked up from germline, CDR1 is SGHVS and CDR2 is FNYEAQ. The germline V and J ends were trimmed by 2 bases and 7 bases, with 6 bases remaining between them. This record belongs to a study of early T cells in non-severe SARS-CoV-2 infection. Study-level background: Chains were not paired, and sequencing was done on bulk RNA from unsorted whole blood.

Points from the study as a whole: VDJdb matching favored anti-spike CD8 responses, missing private and CD4 specificities.

Individual cDNA molecules received unique molecular identifiers. TCRdb re-called the 5' RACE reads through MiXCR, storing one row per CDR3 protein. The sample lists around 83,000 distinct CDR3 sequences, 12% occurring once. The V gene is TRBV7-6, the J gene TRBJ2-1; D uncertain. The receptor comes from an adult who was a healthcare worker with PCR-confirmed SARS-CoV-2 infection or an uninfected control (not recorded which). The sequences come from whole blood, collected at baseline. The CDR3 DNA sequence: TGTGCCAGCAGCTTAAACACGAATGAGCAGTTCTTC. Translated: CASSLNTNEQFF. Filled out from reference TRBV7-6 and TRBJ2-1, the complete variable domain reads GAGVSQSPRYKVTKRGQDVALRCDPISGHVSLYWYRQALGQGPEFLTYFNYEAQQDKSGLPNDRFSAERPEGSISTLTIQRTEQRDSAMYRCASSLNTNEQFFGPGTRLTVL.